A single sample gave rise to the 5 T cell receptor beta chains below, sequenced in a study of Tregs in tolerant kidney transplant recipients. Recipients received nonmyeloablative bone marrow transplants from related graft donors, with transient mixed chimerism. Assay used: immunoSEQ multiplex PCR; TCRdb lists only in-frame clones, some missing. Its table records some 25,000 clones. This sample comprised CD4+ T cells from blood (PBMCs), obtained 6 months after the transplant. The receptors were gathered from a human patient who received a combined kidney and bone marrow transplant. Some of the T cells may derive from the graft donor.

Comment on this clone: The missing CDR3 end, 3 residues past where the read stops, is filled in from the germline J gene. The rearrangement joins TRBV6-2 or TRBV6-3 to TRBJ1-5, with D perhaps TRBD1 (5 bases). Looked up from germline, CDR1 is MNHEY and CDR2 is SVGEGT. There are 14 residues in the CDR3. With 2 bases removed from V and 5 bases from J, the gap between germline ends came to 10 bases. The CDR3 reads CASSYRQSYQPQHF. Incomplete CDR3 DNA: TGTGCCAGCAGTTACCGACAGTCCTATCAGCCC.

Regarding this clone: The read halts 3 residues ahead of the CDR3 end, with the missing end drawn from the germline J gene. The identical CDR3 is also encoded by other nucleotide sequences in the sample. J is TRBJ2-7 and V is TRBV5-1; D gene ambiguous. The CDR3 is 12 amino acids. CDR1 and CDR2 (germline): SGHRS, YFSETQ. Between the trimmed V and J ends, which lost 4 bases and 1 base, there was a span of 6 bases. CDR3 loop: CASSLPSYEQYF. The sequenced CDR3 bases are TGCGCCAGCAGCCTACCGTCCTACGAG.

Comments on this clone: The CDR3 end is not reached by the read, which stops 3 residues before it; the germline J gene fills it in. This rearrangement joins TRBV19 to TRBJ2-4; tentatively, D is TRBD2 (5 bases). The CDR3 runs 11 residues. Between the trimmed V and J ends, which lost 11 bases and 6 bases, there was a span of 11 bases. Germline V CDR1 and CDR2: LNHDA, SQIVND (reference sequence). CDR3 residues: CAWRPGNIQYF. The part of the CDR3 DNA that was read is TGTGCCTGGAGGCCGGGAAACATT.

CDR3 DNA, as far as it was read: TGCAGTGCTAGAAGACAGGGGTTGAACACTGAA. Its translation is CSARRQGLNTE. The whole CDR3 reads CSARRQGLNTEAFF. This chain connects TRBV20-1 to TRBJ1-1, with TRBD1 identical over 8 bases. The read ends 3 residues before the CDR3 terminus; that terminus is restored from the germline J gene. Germline V gene data show CDR1 as DFQATT and CDR2 as SNEGSKA (reference sequence). The CDR3 has 14 residues. Trimming at V came to 2 bases and at J to 0 bases, leaving 2 bases not matched to a gene.

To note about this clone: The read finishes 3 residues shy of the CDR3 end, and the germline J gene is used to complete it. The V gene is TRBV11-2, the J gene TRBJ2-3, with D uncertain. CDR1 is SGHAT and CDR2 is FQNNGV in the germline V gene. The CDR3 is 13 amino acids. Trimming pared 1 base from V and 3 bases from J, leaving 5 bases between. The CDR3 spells CASSLVTTDTQYF. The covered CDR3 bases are TGTGCCAGCAGCTTAGTTACAACAGATACG.